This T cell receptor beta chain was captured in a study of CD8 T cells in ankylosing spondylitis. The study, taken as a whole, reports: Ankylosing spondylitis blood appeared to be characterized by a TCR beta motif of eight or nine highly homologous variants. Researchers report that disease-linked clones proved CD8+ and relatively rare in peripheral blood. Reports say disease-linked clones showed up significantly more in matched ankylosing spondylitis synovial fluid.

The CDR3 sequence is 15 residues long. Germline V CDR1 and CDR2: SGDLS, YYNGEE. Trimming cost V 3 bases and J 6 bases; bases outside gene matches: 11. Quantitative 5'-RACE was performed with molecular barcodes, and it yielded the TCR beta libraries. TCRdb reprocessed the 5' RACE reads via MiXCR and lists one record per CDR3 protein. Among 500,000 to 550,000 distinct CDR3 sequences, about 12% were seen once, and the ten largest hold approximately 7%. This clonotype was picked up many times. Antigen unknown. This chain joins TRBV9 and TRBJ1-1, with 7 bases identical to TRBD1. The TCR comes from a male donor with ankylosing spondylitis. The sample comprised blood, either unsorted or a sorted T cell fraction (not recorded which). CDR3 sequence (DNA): TGTGCCAGCAGCGGGGGGGAGGGGGCTGGCGCTGAAGCTTTCTTT. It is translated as CASSGGEGAGAEAFF.